Listed below are T cell receptor beta chains from one sample, sequenced in a study of T cells in localized non-small cell lung cancer. Measured with immunoSEQ multiplex PCR; TCRdb has only the in-frame clones, and not every one. Of around 35,000 clones listed, about 92% are singletons. Sequencing was performed on peripheral blood, taken before any cancer treatment. The receptors originated from a female donor over 55 with stage I lung adenocarcinoma. CDR3s include the opening cysteine and the closing phenylalanine or tryptophan. The D gene is left open where the match is weak. Part of the rows lack a size; the others show once, few, many or a class for expanded clones.

TRBV10-3	-	TRBD1	TRBJ1-1	CANQTGARTEAFF	TGTGCCAACCAGACAGGGGCGCGGACTGAAGCTTTCTTT
TRBV5-6	-	-	TRBJ2-6	CASSLDGSGANVLTF	TGTGCCAGCAGCTTGGACGGCTCTGGGGCCAACGTCCTGACTTTC
TRBV9	-	TRBD1	TRBJ1-1	CASSGDRAMNTEAFF	TGTGCCAGCAGCGGCGACAGGGCAATGAACACTGAAGCTTTCTTT
TRBV5-1	-	-	TRBJ1-3	CASSLGWERTGNTIYF	TGCGCCAGCAGCTTGGGTTGGGAACGTACTGGAAACACCATATATTTT
TRBV4-3	-	-	TRBJ2-5	CASSQDIGGETQYF	TGCGCCAGCAGCCAAGATATTGGGGGGGAGACCCAGTACTTC
TRBV2	-	-	TRBJ2-5	CASGGWNQETQYF	TGTGCCAGCGGAGGGTGGAATCAAGAGACCCAGTACTTC
TRBV6-5	-	-	TRBJ2-6	CASSSLTQRANVLTF	TGTGCCAGCAGTTCCCTGACCCAAAGGGCCAACGTCCTGACTTTC
TRBV27	-	-	TRBJ2-7	CASSLAGLSEQYF	TGTGCCAGCAGTTTGGCAGGGCTGAGCGAGCAGTACTTC
TRBV9	-	TRBD2	TRBJ2-2	CASSPRTSGGDGELFF	TGTGCCAGCAGCCCCCGGACTAGCGGGGGTGACGGGGAGCTGTTTTTT
TRBV29-1	-	-	TRBJ1-1	CSVEDRVTEAFF	TGCAGCGTTGAAGATAGGGTAACTGAAGCTTTCTTT
TRBV2	once	-	TRBJ1-1	CASRETANTEAFF	TGTGCCAGCAGAGAGACAGCTAACACTGAAGCTTTCTTT
TRBV4-3	-	-	TRBJ2-3	CASSQRQALTDTQYF	TGCGCCAGCAGCCAACGACAGGCTCTCACAGATACGCAGTATTTT
TRBV4-2	few	-	TRBJ1-2	CASSQDWDANYGYTF	TGTGCCAGCAGCCAAGATTGGGACGCCAACTATGGCTACACCTTC
TRBV19	-	-	TRBJ1-5	CASALAPSNQPQHF	TGTGCCAGCGCCCTGGCTCCTAGCAATCAGCCCCAGCATTTT
TRBV2	-	TRBD1	TRBJ1-2	CASSEWQGAWGYTF	TGTGCCAGCAGTGAATGGCAGGGGGCTTGGGGCTACACCTTC
TRBV10-3	-	-	TRBJ2-1	CAISEHLDWLNNEQFF	TGTGCCATCAGTGAACACTTAGACTGGTTAAACAATGAGCAGTTCTTC
TRBV4-3	-	-	TRBJ1-3	CASSQRDTIYF	TGCGCCAGCAGCCAACGTGACACCATATATTTT
TRBV10-1	few	-	TRBJ2-2	CASSESGRSKGGELFF	TGCGCCAGCAGTGAGTCAGGACGCTCAAAGGGCGGGGAGCTGTTTTTT
TRBV7-9	-	TRBD1	TRBJ2-5	CASSFVRTGIGETQYF	TGTGCCAGCAGCTTCGTTAGGACAGGGATTGGAGAGACCCAGTACTTC
TRBV7-3	-	-	TRBJ1-1	CASSLGPLNTEAFF	TGTGCCAGCAGCTTGGGACCCCTAAACACTGAAGCTTTCTTT
TRBV14	-	-	TRBJ1-5	CASSQGTPVRHRSRPQHF	TGTGCCAGCAGCCAGGGGACTCCGGTTAGGCACCGGTCCCGACCCCAGCATTTT
TRBV7-9	-	-	TRBJ2-1	CASSFSGNEQFF	TGTGCCAGCAGCTTTTCCGGCAATGAGCAGTTCTTC
TRBV18	-	TRBD1	TRBJ1-5	CASSPRSQGDQPQHF	TGTGCCAGCTCACCAAGATCACAGGGGGATCAGCCCCAGCATTTT
TRBV7-9	-	TRBD2	TRBJ2-1	CASTFGAGVNNEQFF	TGTGCCAGCACTTTCGGGGCGGGAGTTAACAATGAGCAGTTCTTC
TRBV19	-	TRBD1	TRBJ1-1	CASSTGGQNTEAFF	TGTGCCAGTAGTACAGGGGGACAGAACACTGAAGCTTTCTTT
TRBV7-9	-	-	TRBJ2-1	CASSLGSWYNEQFF	TGTGCCAGCAGCTTAGGGTCATGGTACAATGAGCAGTTCTTC
TRBV15	-	-	TRBJ1-2	CATSRDYSNANYGYTF	TGTGCCACCAGCAGAGATTACTCGAACGCTAACTATGGCTACACCTTC
TRBV6-5	-	TRBD2	TRBJ2-3	CASRDTGGIDAQYF	TGTGCCAGCAGAGACACGGGAGGGATAGATGCGCAGTATTTT
TRBV27	once	TRBD1	TRBJ1-5	CASSPLSGGNQPQHF	TGTGCCAGCAGTCCGCTCTCAGGGGGGAATCAGCCCCAGCATTTT
TRBV30	-	TRBD2	TRBJ2-3	CATASGGSTDTQYF	TGTGCCACCGCTAGCGGGGGAAGCACAGATACGCAGTATTTT
TRBV28	-	-	TRBJ1-1	CASSPPGPQSTEAFF	TGTGCCAGCAGTCCCCCGGGACCTCAGAGCACTGAAGCTTTCTTT
TRBV6-4	once	-	TRBJ1-2	CASSDTSNNYGYTF	TGTGCCAGCAGTGATACATCCAATAACTATGGCTACACCTTC
TRBV6-5	-	TRBD2	TRBJ2-3	CASSWTSGSIDTQYF	TGTGCCAGCAGTTGGACTAGCGGCAGTATAGATACGCAGTATTTT
TRBV18	-	-	TRBJ2-3	CASSPPGYTDTQYF	TGTGCCAGCTCACCGCCTGGGTACACAGATACGCAGTATTTT
TRBV5-1	-	TRBD1	TRBJ2-7	CASSSGQGSYEQYF	TGCGCCAGCAGCTCCGGACAGGGTAGCTACGAGCAGTACTTC
TRBV10-3	-	-	TRBJ2-5	CAISEDGPYQETQYF	TGTGCCATCAGTGAGGACGGACCGTACCAAGAGACCCAGTACTTC
TRBV19	-	-	TRBJ2-1	CASSVWAGLGNEQFF	TGTGCCAGTAGTGTTTGGGCAGGGTTGGGGAATGAGCAGTTCTTC
TRBV19	-	-	TRBJ1-4	CASSSGRLGEKLFF	TGTGCCAGTAGTTCCGGGAGGCTAGGGGAAAAACTGTTTTTT
TRBV19	-	-	TRBJ2-7	CASSPQGYYYEQYF	TGTGCCAGTAGTCCCCAGGGGTACTACTACGAGCAGTACTTC
TRBV10-2	-	-	TRBJ1-2	CASSDGGRINYGYTF	TGCGCCAGCAGTGACGGGGGCAGGATTAACTATGGCTACACCTTC
TRBV4-3	-	TRBD2	TRBJ2-1	CASSQDMYGRSSYNEQFF	TGCGCCAGCAGCCAAGATATGTACGGGAGGAGCTCCTACAATGAGCAGTTCTTC
TRBV4-3	-	-	TRBJ2-2	CASSQELAQATGELFF	TGCGCCAGCAGCCAAGAACTAGCCCAGGCCACCGGGGAGCTGTTTTTT
TRBV19	-	-	TRBJ1-3	CASSWGARGNTIYF	TGTGCCAGTAGTTGGGGGGCTCGAGGAAACACCATATATTTT
TRBV9	-	-	TRBJ1-2	CASSAFEATYGYTF	TGTGCCAGCAGCGCGTTCGAGGCAACCTATGGCTACACCTTC
TRBV5-4	-	-	TRBJ1-4	CASTPGPTNEKLFF	TGTGCCAGCACCCCCGGGCCAACTAATGAAAAACTGTTTTTT
TRBV6-5	once	TRBD2	TRBJ2-1	CASTTGLAETNEQFF	TGTGCCAGCACAACCGGACTAGCGGAAACCAATGAGCAGTTCTTC
TRBV18	-	-	TRBJ2-5	CASSPVSSAGYQETQYF	TGTGCCAGCTCACCAGTTTCATCGGCAGGGTACCAAGAGACCCAGTACTTC
TRBV15	once	-	TRBJ1-4	CATSRERSWDEKLFF	TGTGCCACCAGCAGAGAAAGGAGTTGGGATGAAAAACTGTTTTTT
TRBV2	-	-	TRBJ2-6	CASSGSSNVLTF	TGTGCCAGCAGCGGAAGCTCCAACGTCCTGACTTTC
TRBV9	-	TRBD1	TRBJ1-3	CASALGQGGGNTIYF	TGTGCCAGTGCCCTGGGACAGGGGGGCGGAAACACCATATATTTT